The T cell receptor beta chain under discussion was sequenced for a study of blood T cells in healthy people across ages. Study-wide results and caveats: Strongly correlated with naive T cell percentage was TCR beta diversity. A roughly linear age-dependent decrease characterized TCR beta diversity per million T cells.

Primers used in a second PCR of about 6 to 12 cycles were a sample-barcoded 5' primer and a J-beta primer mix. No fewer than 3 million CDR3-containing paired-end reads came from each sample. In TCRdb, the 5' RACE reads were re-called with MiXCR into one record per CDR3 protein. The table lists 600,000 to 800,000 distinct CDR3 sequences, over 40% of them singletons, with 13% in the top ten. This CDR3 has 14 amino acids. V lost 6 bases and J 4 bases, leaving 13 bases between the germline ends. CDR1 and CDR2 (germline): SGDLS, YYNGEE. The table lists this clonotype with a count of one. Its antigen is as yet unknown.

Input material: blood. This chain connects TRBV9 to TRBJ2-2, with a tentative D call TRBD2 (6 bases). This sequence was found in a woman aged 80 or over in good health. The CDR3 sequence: CASIGEASTGELFF. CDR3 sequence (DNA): TGTGCCAGCATTGGGGAGGCGAGCACCGGGGAGCTGTTTTTT. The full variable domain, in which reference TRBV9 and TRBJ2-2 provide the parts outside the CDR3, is DSGVTQTPKHLITATGQRVTLRCSPRSGDLSVYWYQQSLDQGLQFLIQYYNGEERAKGNILERFSAQQFPDLHSELNLSSLELGDSALYFCASIGEASTGELFFGEGSRLTVL.